Below, 17 T cell receptor beta chains from the same sample are listed, as sequenced in a study of glioma-infiltrating T cells. TCR alpha and beta CDR3 regions were amplified from RNA using iRepertoire nested multiplex PCR. TCRdb called the multiplex PCR reads again in MiXCR, with one record for every CDR3 protein. The sample has about 400,000 distinct CDR3 sequences; about 40% are singletons. The sample taken for sequencing was glioma tissue, nonneoplastic brain tissue, or PBMCs (not recorded which). The source of these receptors is a human donor with low-grade glioma or glioblastoma, undergoing nonglioma brain surgery, or in good health (not recorded which).

The rearrangement links TRBV19 to TRBJ2-5, with D perhaps matching TRBD2 (6 bases). The CDR3 is made up of 14 amino acids. The V end lost 3 bases, the J end lost 2 bases, and 10 bases lay between the germline ends. CDR1 LNHDA and CDR2 SQIVND come from the germline V gene (reference sequence). The DNA of the CDR3 is TGTGCCAGTAGTATTCGGGGGTTTCAAGAGACCCAGTACTTC. As protein: CASSIRGFQETQYF.

CDR3 sequence: CASSITGNTEAFF. CDR3 nucleotides: TGCGCCAGCAGCATTACAGGAAACACTGAAGCTTTCTTT. The V and J genes are TRBV5-1 and TRBJ1-1, with TRBD1 as a possible D gene (5 bases). The CDR3 consists of 13 residues. CDR1 is SGHRS and CDR2 is YFSETQ in the germline V gene. V lost 4 bases and J lost 2, with 9 bases in between.

The V and J genes are TRBV4-2 and TRBJ2-1, with 8 bases lining up with TRBD1. Germline CDR1 is LGHNA and CDR2 is YNFKEQ. This CDR3 is built from 15 residues. With V trimmed by 0 bases and J by 3 bases, 1 base remained unmatched. CDR3 sequence reads: CASSQETGDYNEQFF. The CDR3 nucleotides read TGTGCCAGCAGCCAAGAGACAGGGGACTACAATGAGCAGTTCTTC.

This clonotype turned up a few times. The V call is TRBV20-1, the J call TRBJ2-1; 13 nucleotides agree with TRBD2. Germline V gives CDR1 DFQATT, CDR2 SNEGSKA (reference sequence). Losses at the gene ends were 5 bases for V and 6 bases for J; bases not matched to a gene: 4. This CDR3 comprises 14 residues. The chain's CDR3 is CSALRTSGSNEQFF. In nucleotides, the CDR3 is TGCAGTGCTCTCCGGACTAGCGGGAGCAATGAGCAGTTCTTC.

The CDR3 protein is CASTRIRGKGNTEAFF. The DNA of the CDR3 is TGTGCCAGCACTCGGATCAGGGGCAAGGGGAACACTGAAGCTTTCTTT. V usage is TRBV28 and J usage is TRBJ1-1; D possibly corresponds to TRBD1 (6 bases). The CDR3 consists of 16 residues. Trimming stripped 7 bases from V and 1 base from J, with 19 bases between. The germline gives CDR1 MDHEN, CDR2 SYDVKM.

This clonotype was picked up many times. The genes are TRBV6-2 or TRBV6-3 and TRBJ2-1; the D is unclear. CDR3 length: 13 residues. Trimming took off 6 bases at V and 1 base at J, with 7 bases between the two ends. Germline V gives CDR1 MNHEY, CDR2 SVGEGT. The CDR3 bases are TGTGCCAGCAGGGGCTCGTCCTACAATGAGCAGTTCTTC. Protein: CASRGSSYNEQFF.

This clonotype was observed a few times. V gene TRBV7-9 combines with J gene TRBJ1-1; D is unresolved. The CDR3 sequence is 11 residues long. Per germline, CDR1 SEHNR and CDR2 FQNEAQ (reference sequence). Trimming took 5 bases from V and 6 from J, leaving 7 bases between them. The CDR3 DNA is TGTGCCAGCAGCCGCGGGTCTGAAGCTTTCTTT. It encodes CASSRGSEAFF.

Concerning this clonotype itself: A clone one base away is much larger, so this may be a read error. This CDR3 reads CASSYPSRDWEEKLFF. In DNA form, the CDR3 reads TGTGCCAGCAGTTACCCGTCTCGGGATTGGGAGGAAAAACTGTTTTTT. The chain is built from TRBV6-5 and TRBJ1-4; D gene ambiguous. Between the trimmed V and J ends, which lost 2 bases and 8 bases, there was a span of 18 bases. Germline loops: CDR1 MNHEY, CDR2 SVGAGI. The CDR3 is 16 residues long.

Comment on this clonotype: Relative to the germline gene, one junction end is altered; a read error may explain this. The CDR3 loop is CASKVSGQVKFEQFF. CDR3 nucleotides: TGTGCAAGTAAAGTCTCTGGGCAGGTGAAGTTTGAGCAGTTCTTC. The chain links TRBV19 to TRBJ2-1, with D unclear. The CDR3 length is 15 residues. The germline CDR1 and CDR2 sequences are LNHDA and SQIVND (reference sequence).

This chain links TRBV24-1 with TRBJ2-7, with TRBD1 matching 10 bases. The V and J ends lost 3 bases and 5 bases, in that order; junction bases with no gene match: 3. Germline V gene data show CDR1 as KGHDR and CDR2 as SFDVKD. The CDR3 is made up of 14 amino acids. The DNA for the CDR3 is TGTGCCACCAGTGATACGACAGGGGGCGACGAGCAGTACTTC. Protein sequence: CATSDTTGGDEQYF.

Points on this clonotype: This may come from a read error, since a much larger clone is one base off. Since no conserved phenylalanine or tryptophan closes the CDR3, a read error is the likely cause. The chain recombines TRBV6-6 with TRBJ1-2; unclear D gene. Trimming took 8 bases from V and 2 from J, leaving 9 bases between them. Germline-derived CDR1 and CDR2 are MNHNY and SVGAGI (reference sequence). The CDR3 contains 12 residues. Here the CDR3 reads CASRRGNYGYTL. CDR3 sequence (DNA): TGTGCCAGCCGGAGAGGGAACTATGGCTACACCTTG.

Turning to this clonotype: Compared with germline, one end of the junction differs, possibly owing to a read error. The V gene is TRBV15, the J gene TRBJ2-5; no firm D call. The CDR3 covers 13 residues. Germline values: CDR1 LNHNV, CDR2 YYDKDF (reference sequence). CDR3 amino acids: CATSRDPQGTQYF. As DNA, the CDR3 is TGTGCCACCAGCAGAGATCCGCAAGGGACCCAGTACTTC.

This clonotype showed up many times. The rearrangement links TRBV7-2 to TRBJ2-3; D is ambiguous. In germline, CDR1 is SGHTA, CDR2 FQGNSA. V was trimmed by 2 bases and J by 5 bases, leaving 11 bases between them. This CDR3 has 14 residues. CDR3 amino acids: CASSLRSGVDTQYF. CDR3 nucleotide sequence: TGTGCCAGCAGCTTAAGATCTGGGGTAGATACGCAGTATTTT.

This chain connects TRBV7-9 to TRBJ2-5; 7 nucleotides line up with TRBD2. The CDR3 loop spans 14 amino acids. In germline, CDR1 is SEHNR, CDR2 FQNEAQ (reference sequence). After removal of 11 bases from V and 0 bases from J, the junction contained 9 bases not matched to a gene. The CDR3 DNA reads TGTGCCCACTCGAGGCTAGCGGACCAAGAGACCCAGTACTTC. Residues: CAHSRLADQETQYF.

This clonotype appeared a few times. The chain recombines TRBV5-1 with TRBJ2-7, with TRBD1 identical over 7 bases. CDR3 size: 14 residues. Germline CDR1 and CDR2: SGHRS and YFSETQ. V shed 5 bases, J shed 2 bases, and the junction held 7 bases outside the gene matches. CDR3 DNA sequence: TGCGCCAGCAGATCTTGGACAGGAGCCTACGAGCAGTACTTC. This translates into CASRSWTGAYEQYF.

This clonotype has just a few counts. This rearrangement joins TRBV6-1 to TRBJ2-7; 8 nucleotides line up with TRBD1. Losses at the gene ends were 5 bases for V and 0 bases for J; bases not matched to a gene: 6. This CDR3 contains 15 residues. Germline V lookup: CDR1 MNHNS, CDR2 SASEGT. CDR3 amino acids: CASSPWTGNSYEQYF. The CDR3 bases are TGTGCCAGCAGTCCTTGGACAGGGAACTCCTACGAGCAGTACTTC.

V usage is TRBV4-1 and J usage is TRBJ2-3, with D unclear. The CDR3 has 17 amino acids. The V end lost 0 bases, the J end lost 2 bases, and 15 bases lay between the germline ends. The V gene's germline CDR1 is MGHRA and CDR2 YSYEKL. The DNA of the CDR3 is TGCGCCAGCAGCCAAGATAGGTGTGTGAGGCACACAGATACGCAGTATTTT. Its translation is CASSQDRCVRHTDTQYF.